This TCR beta chain appears in the sequencing data of a study of shared clonotypes between healthy human individuals. Some clones are missing from TCRdb's copy, which holds only in-frame ones; the method was immunoSEQ multiplex PCR. The sample lists millions of clones; approximately 95% were seen once. This CDR3 comprises 12 residues. The V gene lost 5 bases and the J gene lost 5 bases, with 10 bases spanning the gap. Looked up from germline, CDR1 is MGHDK and CDR2 is SYGVNS. This chain links TRBV25-1 with TRBJ2-7; D gene unclear. Source material: naive CD4+ T cells from PBMCs. Noted subset: CD45RA+ positively selected. The sequence was obtained from a man aged 18 to 30 in good health. Some clones in this sample may be carry-over from other donors' samples. In DNA, the CDR3 is TGTGCCAGCAGTTACATGGGCCACGAGCAGTACTTC. Translated, it gives CASSYMGHEQYF.